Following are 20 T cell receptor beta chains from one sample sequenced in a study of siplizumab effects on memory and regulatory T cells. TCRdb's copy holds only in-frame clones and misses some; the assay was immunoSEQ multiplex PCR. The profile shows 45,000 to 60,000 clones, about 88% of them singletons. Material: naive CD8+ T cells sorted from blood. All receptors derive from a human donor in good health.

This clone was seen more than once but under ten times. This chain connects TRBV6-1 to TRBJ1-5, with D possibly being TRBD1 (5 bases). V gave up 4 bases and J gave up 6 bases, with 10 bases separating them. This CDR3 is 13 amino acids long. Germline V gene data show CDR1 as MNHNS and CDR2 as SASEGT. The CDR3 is CASSVGEVQPQHF. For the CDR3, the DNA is TGTGCCAGCAGTGTAGGGGAAGTTCAGCCCCAGCATTTT.

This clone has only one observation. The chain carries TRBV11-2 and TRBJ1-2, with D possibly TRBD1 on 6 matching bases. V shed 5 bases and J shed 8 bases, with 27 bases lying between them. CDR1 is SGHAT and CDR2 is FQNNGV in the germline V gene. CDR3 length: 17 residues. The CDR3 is CASSPNRDLLDLWGYTF. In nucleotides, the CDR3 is TGTGCCAGCAGCCCAAACAGGGACCTTCTGGACCTTTGGGGCTACACCTTC.

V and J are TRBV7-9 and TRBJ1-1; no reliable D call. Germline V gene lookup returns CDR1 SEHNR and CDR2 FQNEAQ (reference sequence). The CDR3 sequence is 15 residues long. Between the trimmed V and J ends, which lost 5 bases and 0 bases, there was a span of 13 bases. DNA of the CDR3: TGTGCCAGCAGCCCCGGGTCCCCTATGAACACTGAAGCTTTCTTT. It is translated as CASSPGSPMNTEAFF. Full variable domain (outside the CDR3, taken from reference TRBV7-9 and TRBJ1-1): DTGVSQNPRHKITKRGQNVTFRCDPISEHNRLYWYRQTLGQGPEFLTYFQNEAQLEKSRLLSDRFSAERPKGSFSTLEIQRTEQGDSAMYLCASSPGSPMNTEAFFGQGTRLTVV.

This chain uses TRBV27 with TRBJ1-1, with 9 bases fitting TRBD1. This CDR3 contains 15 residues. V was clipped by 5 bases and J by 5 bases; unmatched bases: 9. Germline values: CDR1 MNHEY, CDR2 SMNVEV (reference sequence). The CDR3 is CASSLWGQGTTEAFF. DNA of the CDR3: TGTGCCAGCAGTCTTTGGGGACAGGGAACGACTGAAGCTTTCTTT.

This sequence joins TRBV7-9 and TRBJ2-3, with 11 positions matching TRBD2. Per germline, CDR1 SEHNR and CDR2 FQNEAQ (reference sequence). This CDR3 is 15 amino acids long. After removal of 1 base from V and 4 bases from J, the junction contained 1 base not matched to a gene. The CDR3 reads CASSLVLAGADTQYF. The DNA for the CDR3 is TGTGCCAGCAGCTTAGTACTAGCGGGAGCAGATACGCAGTATTTT.

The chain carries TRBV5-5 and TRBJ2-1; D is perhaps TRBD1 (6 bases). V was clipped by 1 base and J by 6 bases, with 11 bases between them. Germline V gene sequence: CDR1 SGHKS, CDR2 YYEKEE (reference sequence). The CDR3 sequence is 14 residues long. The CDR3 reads CASSLNRVVNEQFF. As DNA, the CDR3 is TGTGCCAGCAGCTTGAACAGGGTGGTCAATGAGCAGTTCTTC.

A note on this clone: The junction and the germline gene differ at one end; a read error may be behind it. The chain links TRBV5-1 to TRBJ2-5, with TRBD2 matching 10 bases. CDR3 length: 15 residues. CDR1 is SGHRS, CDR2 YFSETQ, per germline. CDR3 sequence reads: CASSLLAGDQEAQYF. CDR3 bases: TGCGCCAGCAGCCTTCTAGCGGGGGACCAAGAGGCCCAGTACTTC.

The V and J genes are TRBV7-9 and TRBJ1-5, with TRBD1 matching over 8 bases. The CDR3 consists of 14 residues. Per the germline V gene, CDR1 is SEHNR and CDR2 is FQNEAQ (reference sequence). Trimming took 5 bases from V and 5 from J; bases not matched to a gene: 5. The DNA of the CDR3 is TGTGCCAGCAGCCCTGGACAGGGAGATCAGCCCCAGCATTTT. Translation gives CASSPGQGDQPQHF.

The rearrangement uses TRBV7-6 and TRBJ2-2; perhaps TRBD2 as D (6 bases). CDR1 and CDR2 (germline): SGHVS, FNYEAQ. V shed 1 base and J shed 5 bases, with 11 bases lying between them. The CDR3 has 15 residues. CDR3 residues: CASSLGRAGTGELFF. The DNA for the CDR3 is TGTGCCAGCAGCTTAGGGCGGGCGGGAACCGGGGAGCTGTTTTTT.

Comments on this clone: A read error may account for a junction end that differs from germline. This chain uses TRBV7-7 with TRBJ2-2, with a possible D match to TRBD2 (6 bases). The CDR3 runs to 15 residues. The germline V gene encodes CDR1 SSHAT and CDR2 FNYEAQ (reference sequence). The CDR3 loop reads CASSLDIGGAGELFF. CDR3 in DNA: TGTGCTAGCAGCTTAGATATCGGGGGAGCTGGGGAGCTGTTTTTT.

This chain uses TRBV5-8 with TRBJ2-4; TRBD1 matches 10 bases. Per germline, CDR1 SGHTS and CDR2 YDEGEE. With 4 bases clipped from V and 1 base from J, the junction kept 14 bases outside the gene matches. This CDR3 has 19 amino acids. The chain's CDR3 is CASSVIWTGGSLAKNIQYF. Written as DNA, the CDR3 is TGTGCCAGCAGCGTAATTTGGACAGGGGGGAGTCTGGCCAAAAACATTCAGTACTTC.

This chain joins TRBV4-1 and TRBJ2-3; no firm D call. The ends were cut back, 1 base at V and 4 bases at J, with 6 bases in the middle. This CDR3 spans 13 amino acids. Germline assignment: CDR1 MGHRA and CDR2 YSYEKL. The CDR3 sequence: CASSQGRPDTQYF. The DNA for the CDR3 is TGCGCCAGCAGCCAAGGGCGCCCAGATACGCAGTATTTT.

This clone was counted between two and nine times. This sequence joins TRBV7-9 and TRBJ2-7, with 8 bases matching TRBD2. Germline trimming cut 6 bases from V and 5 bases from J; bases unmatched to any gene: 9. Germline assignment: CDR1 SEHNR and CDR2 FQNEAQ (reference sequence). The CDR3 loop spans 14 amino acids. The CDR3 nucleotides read TGTGCCAGCAGTCCCACGAGCGGGAGCAACGAGCAGTACTTC. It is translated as CASSPTSGSNEQYF.

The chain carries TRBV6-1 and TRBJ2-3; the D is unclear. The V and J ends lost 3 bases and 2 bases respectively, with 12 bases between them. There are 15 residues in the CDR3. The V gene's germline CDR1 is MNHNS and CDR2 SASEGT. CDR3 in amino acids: CASSEGRAYTDTQYF. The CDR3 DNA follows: TGTGCCAGCAGTGAGGGTCGGGCTTACACAGATACGCAGTATTTT.

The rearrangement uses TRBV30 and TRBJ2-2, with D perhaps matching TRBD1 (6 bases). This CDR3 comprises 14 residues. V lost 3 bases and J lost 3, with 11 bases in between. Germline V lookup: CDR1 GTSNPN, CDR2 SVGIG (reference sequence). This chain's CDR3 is CAWRIHRDTGELFF. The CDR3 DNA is TGTGCCTGGAGAATCCACAGGGACACCGGGGAGCTGTTTTTT.

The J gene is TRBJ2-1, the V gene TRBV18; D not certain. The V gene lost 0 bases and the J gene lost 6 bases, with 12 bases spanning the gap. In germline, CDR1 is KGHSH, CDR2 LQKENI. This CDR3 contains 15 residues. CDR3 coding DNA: TGTGCCAGCTCACCACCGGGGTTTCAGGTCAATGAGCAGTTCTTC. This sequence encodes CASSPPGFQVNEQFF.

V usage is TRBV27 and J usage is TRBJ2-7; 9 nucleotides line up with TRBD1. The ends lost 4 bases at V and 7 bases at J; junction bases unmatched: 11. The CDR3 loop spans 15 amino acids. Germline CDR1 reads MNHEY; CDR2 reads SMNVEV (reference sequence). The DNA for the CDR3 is TGTGCCAGCAGTTCCCCAGGGACAGGGAGTCTGGAGCAGTACTTC. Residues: CASSSPGTGSLEQYF.

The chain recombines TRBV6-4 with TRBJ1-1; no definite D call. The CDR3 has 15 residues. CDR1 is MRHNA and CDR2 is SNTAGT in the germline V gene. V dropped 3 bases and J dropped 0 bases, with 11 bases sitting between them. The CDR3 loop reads CASSDQPGMNTEAFF. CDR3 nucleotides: TGTGCCAGCAGTGATCAGCCGGGCATGAACACTGAAGCTTTCTTT.

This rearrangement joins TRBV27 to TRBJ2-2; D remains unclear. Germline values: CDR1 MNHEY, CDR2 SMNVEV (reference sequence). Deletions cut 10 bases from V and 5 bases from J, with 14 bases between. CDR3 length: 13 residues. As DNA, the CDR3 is TGTGCCACCAGGCCCTATTCAACCGGGGAGCTGTTTTTT. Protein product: CATRPYSTGELFF.

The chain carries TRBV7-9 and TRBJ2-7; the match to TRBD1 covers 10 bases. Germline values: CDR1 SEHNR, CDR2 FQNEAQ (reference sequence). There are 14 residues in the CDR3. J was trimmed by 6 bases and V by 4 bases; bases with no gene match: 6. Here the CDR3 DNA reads TGTGCCAGCAGCTCAGAGGGACAGGGGTCCGAGCAGTACTTC. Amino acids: CASSSEGQGSEQYF. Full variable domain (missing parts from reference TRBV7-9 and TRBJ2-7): DTGVSQNPRHKITKRGQNVTFRCDPISEHNRLYWYRQTLGQGPEFLTYFQNEAQLEKSRLLSDRFSAERPKGSFSTLEIQRTEQGDSAMYLCASSSEGQGSEQYFGPGTRLTVT.